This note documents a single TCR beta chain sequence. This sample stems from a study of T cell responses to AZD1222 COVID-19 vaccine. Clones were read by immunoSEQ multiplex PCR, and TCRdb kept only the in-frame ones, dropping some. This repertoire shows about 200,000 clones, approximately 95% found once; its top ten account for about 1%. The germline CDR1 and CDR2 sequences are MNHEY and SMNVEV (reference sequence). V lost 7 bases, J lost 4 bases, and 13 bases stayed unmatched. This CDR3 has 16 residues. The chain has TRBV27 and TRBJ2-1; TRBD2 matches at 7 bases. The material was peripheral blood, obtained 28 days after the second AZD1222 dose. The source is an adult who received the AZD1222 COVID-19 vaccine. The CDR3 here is CASKGGGNLQYNEQFF. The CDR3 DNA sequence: TGTGCCAGCAAGGGCGGGGGAAATCTCCAGTACAATGAGCAGTTCTTC.